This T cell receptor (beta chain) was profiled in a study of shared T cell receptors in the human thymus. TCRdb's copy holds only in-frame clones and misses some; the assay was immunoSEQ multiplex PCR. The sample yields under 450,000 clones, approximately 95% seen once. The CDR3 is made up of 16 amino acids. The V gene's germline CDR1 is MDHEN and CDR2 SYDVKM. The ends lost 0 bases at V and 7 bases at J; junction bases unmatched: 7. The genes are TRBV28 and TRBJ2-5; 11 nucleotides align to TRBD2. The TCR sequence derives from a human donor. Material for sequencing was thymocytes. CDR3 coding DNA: TGTGCCAGCAGTTTATGCGGCCCGACTAGCGGGGTGACCCAGTACTTC. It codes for CASSLCGPTSGVTQYF.